The rows below give T cell receptor beta chains drawn from one sample of a study of blood T cell repertoires in COVID-19. Libraries were prepared by immunoSEQ multiplex PCR; TCRdb keeps only in-frame clonotypes and omits some of them. The sample holds about 160,000 clones, 80% seen once. The specimen sequenced was PBMCs or T cells enriched from blood (not recorded which). These TCRs come from a woman aged 60-75 years who had recovered from COVID-19. CDR3s include the opening cysteine and the closing phenylalanine or tryptophan. Each record gives: V gene, J gene, CDR3 protein.

TRBV2,TRBJ2-5,CASSEGQYQETQYF
TRBV3-1/TRBV3-2,TRBJ2-7,CASSQGPYEQYF
TRBV21-1,TRBJ1-5,CASSSPPWGDDSNQPQHF
TRBV19,TRBJ2-5,CASRTRDRGGETQYF
TRBV4-1,TRBJ1-4,CASSLLPGQLNEKLFF
TRBV11-2,TRBJ1-6,CASSLSFVQGTSPLHF
TRBV19,TRBJ2-3,CASSIGLAADTQYF
TRBV5-1,TRBJ1-3,CASSLDRENTIYF
TRBV30,TRBJ1-2,CASKYRGSGYTF
TRBV19,TRBJ2-1,CASSYQRGVNYNEQFF
TRBV20-1,TRBJ2-5,CSASVLGETQYF
TRBV19,TRBJ1-3,CASSTNRDSTRSGNTIYF
TRBV29-1,TRBJ1-1,CSVGGYRSTEAFF